The 21 T cell receptor beta chains reported below all come from one sample, sequenced in a study of beta chain features in type 1 diabetes. Since all of the isolated RNA was reverse transcribed, expressed TCRB transcripts were what got sequenced. Libraries were prepared by immunoSEQ multiplex PCR; TCRdb keeps only in-frame clonotypes and omits some of them. The sample lists more than 110,000 clones; 6.9% were seen once. The specimen was central memory CD4+ T cells from blood. These receptors were collected from a woman in her 30s in good health.

This clone has a count of ten or more. The V call is TRBV29-1, the J call TRBJ2-6, with D uncertain. Germline-derived CDR1 and CDR2 are SQVTM and ANQGSEA. V was trimmed by 4 bases and J by 4 bases, leaving 8 bases between them. There are 13 residues in the CDR3. The CDR3 nucleotides read TGCAGCGTTGTGAGAACGGGGGCCAACGTCCTGACTTTC. Amino acids: CSVVRTGANVLTF.

In this sample, this clone turned up a few times. The V gene is TRBV7-2, the J gene TRBJ1-3; possible D gene TRBD1, 5 bases. From germline, CDR1 is SGHTA and CDR2 FQGNSA. The CDR3 runs to 14 residues. The V and J ends lost 3 bases and 0 bases respectively, with 6 bases between them. The CDR3 here is CASSFQGSGNTIYF. CDR3 DNA: TGTGCCAGCAGCTTCCAGGGCTCTGGAAACACCATATATTTT.

The chain employs TRBV27 and TRBJ2-7, with 12 bases fitting TRBD2. V lost 0 bases to trimming and J lost 4 bases; unmatched junction nucleotides: 10. CDR3 length: 18 residues. Germline V gene lookup returns CDR1 MNHEY and CDR2 SMNVEV (reference sequence). CDR3 sequence: CASSLSTNFGLAGYEQYF. CDR3 in DNA: TGTGCCAGCAGTTTATCGACAAATTTCGGACTAGCGGGATACGAGCAGTACTTC.

This clone was seen only a few times. The rearrangement links TRBV7-3 to TRBJ2-2, with 9 bases matching TRBD1. V was pared by 5 bases and J by 5 bases, with 3 bases of the junction left unmatched. Germline CDR1 is SGHTA and CDR2 is FQGTGA. The CDR3 sequence is 14 residues long. The DNA of the CDR3 is TGTGCCAGCAGCCGCGGACAGGGGACCGGGGAGCTGTTTTTT. Its protein is CASSRGQGTGELFF. The variable domain in full, with the rest retrieved from reference TRBV7-3 and TRBJ2-2, is GAGVSQTPSNKVTEKGKYVELRCDPISGHTALYWYRQSLGQGPEFLIYFQGTGAADDSGLPNDRFFAVRPEGSVSTLKIQRTERGDSAVYLCASSRGQGTGELFFGEGSRLTVL.

The V call is TRBV19, the J call TRBJ2-7; 7 bases are a match to TRBD2. Germline V CDR1 and CDR2: LNHDA, SQIVND (reference sequence). V was clipped by 3 bases and J by 3 bases; unmatched bases: 14. The CDR3 runs 17 residues. The CDR3 protein is CASSMQRWSSGGYEQYF. The CDR3 DNA reads as TGTGCCAGTAGTATGCAGCGGTGGTCTAGCGGAGGCTACGAGCAGTACTTC.

The rearrangement links TRBV5-1 to TRBJ1-1, with 8 bases fitting TRBD1. The V segment lost 4 bases and the J segment 8 bases; nucleotides outside the gene matches: 13. The length of the CDR3 is 15 residues. Germline V gene data show CDR1 as SGHRS and CDR2 as YFSETQ. The CDR3 spells CASSLQTGEGHEAFF. The CDR3 bases are TGCGCCAGCAGCCTCCAGACAGGGGAAGGGCACGAAGCTTTCTTT.

There are a few counts of this clone. The chain couples TRBV6-5 to TRBJ2-7, with 13 bases fitting TRBD2. Germline values: CDR1 MNHEY, CDR2 SVGAGI. V was pared by 4 bases and J by 4 bases, with 4 bases of the junction left unmatched. The CDR3 is 15 amino acids. In DNA, the CDR3 is TGTGCCAGCAGTTCGCGACTAGCGGGAGGTTACGAGCAGTACTTC. Its protein is CASSSRLAGGYEQYF.

The rearrangement uses TRBV7-2 and TRBJ2-3; 8 bases agree with TRBD2. V was pared by 4 bases and J by 2 bases, with 8 bases of the junction left unmatched. The germline V gene encodes CDR1 SGHTA and CDR2 FQGNSA. This CDR3 region has 16 residues. The CDR3: CASSSSRTSPTDTQYF. The CDR3 DNA is TGTGCCAGCAGCTCCTCGAGGACTAGCCCCACAGATACGCAGTATTTT.

A remark on this clone: Additional DNA sequences in this sample encode the identical CDR3. J is TRBJ2-1 and V is TRBV18, with a weak D call TRBD2 (6 bases). The germline CDR1 and CDR2 sequences are KGHSH and LQKENI. This CDR3 is 13 amino acids long. With 3 bases removed from V and 5 bases from J, the gap between germline ends came to 8 bases. CDR3 sequence (DNA): TGTGCCAGCTCACCGGGACTTAACAATGAGCAGTTCTTC. This gives the protein CASSPGLNNEQFF.

This clone was picked up a small number of times. The chain carries TRBV28 and TRBJ1-2; tentatively, D is TRBD1 (5 bases). Trimming removed 6 bases at V and 4 bases at J, with 18 bases between. There are 15 residues in the CDR3. Per germline, CDR1 MDHEN and CDR2 SYDVKM. The CDR3 reads CASRPSTAGRYGYTF. The CDR3 coding sequence is TGTGCCAGCAGGCCGTCGACCGCAGGGCGCTATGGCTACACCTTC.

The chain joins TRBV5-6 to TRBJ2-7; 12 bases are shared with TRBD2. The ends lost 2 bases at V and 9 bases at J; junction bases unmatched: 9. Germline assignment: CDR1 SGHDT and CDR2 YYEEEE. The CDR3 is made up of 15 amino acids. For the CDR3, the DNA is TGTGCCAGCAGCTTTCCGACTAGCGGGGGCCCCGGGCAGTACTTC. Its protein product is CASSFPTSGGPGQYF.

The chain recombines TRBV7-9 with TRBJ1-1; weak D call: TRBD1 (5 bases). This CDR3 has 14 residues. CDR1 is SEHNR, CDR2 FQNEAQ, per germline (reference sequence). With 4 bases removed from V and 8 bases from J, the gap between germline ends came to 17 bases. DNA for the CDR3: TGTGCCAGCAGCTCGCAAACAGCAGGGAAAGAAGCTTTCTTT. This encodes CASSSQTAGKEAFF.

This clone occurred a few times. V gene TRBV18 combines with J gene TRBJ2-7, with D unclear. The V gene's germline CDR1 is KGHSH and CDR2 LQKENI. The ends were cut back, 0 bases at V and 3 bases at J, with 6 bases in the middle. The CDR3 runs to 13 residues. The CDR3 loop is CASSPPSVYEQYF. In DNA, the CDR3 is TGTGCCAGCTCACCACCCTCCGTCTACGAGCAGTACTTC.

There are a few counts of this clone. J is TRBJ2-3 and V is TRBV7-2; TRBD2 aligns across 9 bases. The CDR3 extends over 15 amino acids. V lost 5 bases, J lost 2 bases, and 5 bases stayed unmatched. Germline CDR1 is SGHTA and CDR2 is FQGNSA. DNA for the CDR3: TGTGCCAGCAGCCCCCCGGGACTAGCCACAGATACGCAGTATTTT. Translation: CASSPPGLATDTQYF.

The chain recombines TRBV10-3 with TRBJ2-5; TRBD2 aligns across 11 bases. The ends lost 6 bases at V and 4 bases at J; junction bases unmatched: 4. Germline CDR1 reads ENHRY; CDR2 reads SYGVKD. This CDR3 comprises 14 residues. CDR3 DNA sequence: TGTGCCATCAGCGACGGGACTAGCGGAGAGACCCAGTACTTC. This gives the protein CAISDGTSGETQYF.

This clone has ten or more counts. The rearrangement joins TRBV10-3 to TRBJ2-7, with 8 bases matching TRBD1. In germline, CDR1 is ENHRY, CDR2 SYGVKD. This CDR3 has 11 residues. V was clipped by 2 bases and J by 10 bases; unmatched bases: 1. CDR3 residues: CAISEGQGQYF. The DNA of the CDR3 is TGTGCCATCAGTGAGGGACAGGGTCAGTACTTC.

This clone was observed a few times. V usage is TRBV7-2 and J usage is TRBJ2-2; a possible D gene is TRBD1 (5 bases). The ends were cut back, 6 bases at V and 5 bases at J, with 19 bases in the middle. Looked up from germline, CDR1 is SGHTA and CDR2 is FQGNSA. The CDR3 has 16 residues. The CDR3 loop is CASRGSSRSGTGELFF. CDR3 nucleotides: TGTGCCAGCAGGGGTAGCTCCCGGTCAGGGACCGGGGAGCTGTTTTTT.

The chain couples TRBV11-3 to TRBJ1-2; 7 bases line up with TRBD1. Germline V gene sequence: CDR1 SGHNT, CDR2 YENEEA. V was pared by 8 bases and J by 3 bases, with 9 bases of the junction left unmatched. The length of the CDR3 is 14 residues. The CDR3: CASGSGQPYYGYTF. The CDR3 DNA follows: TGTGCCAGCGGGTCGGGACAGCCCTACTATGGCTACACCTTC.

This clone was seen more than once but under ten times. J is TRBJ2-7 and V is TRBV7-9; D is uncertain. CDR3 length equals 15 residues. Trimming shortened V by 4 bases and J by 2 bases, and 15 bases separated the two germline ends. CDR1 is SEHNR and CDR2 is FQNEAQ in the germline V gene (reference sequence). DNA for the CDR3: TGTGCCAGCAGCTCAAGCCCAACAGTGACCTACGAGCAGTACTTC. Its translation: CASSSSPTVTYEQYF.

This clone has more than one count but fewer than ten. This chain joins TRBV2 and TRBJ2-1, with D possibly TRBD2 on 6 matching bases. The CDR3 runs 13 residues. V lost 4 bases and J lost 9, with 13 bases in between. Germline CDR1 SNHLY, CDR2 FYNNEI. In DNA form, the CDR3 reads TGTGCCAGCAGTGTTCGGAGGGACGGTGAGCAGTTCTTC. Its protein product is CASSVRRDGEQFF.

This clone has a handful of counts. The CDR3 DNA reads as TGTGCCAGCAGTCGGACAGGGAATCCCTACGAGCAGTACTTC. Encoded protein: CASSRTGNPYEQYF. The rearrangement links TRBV28 to TRBJ2-7; 8 nucleotides match TRBD1. Losses at the gene ends were 5 bases for V and 2 bases for J; bases not matched to a gene: 5. Germline-derived CDR1 and CDR2 are MDHEN and SYDVKM. CDR3 size: 14 residues. The complete variable domain, with remaining parts taken from reference TRBV28 and TRBJ2-7, reads DVKVTQSSRYLVKRTGEKVFLECVQDMDHENMFWYRQDPGLGLRLIYFSYDVKMKEKGDIPEGYSVSREKKERFSLILESASTNQTSMYLCASSRTGNPYEQYFGPGTRLTVT.